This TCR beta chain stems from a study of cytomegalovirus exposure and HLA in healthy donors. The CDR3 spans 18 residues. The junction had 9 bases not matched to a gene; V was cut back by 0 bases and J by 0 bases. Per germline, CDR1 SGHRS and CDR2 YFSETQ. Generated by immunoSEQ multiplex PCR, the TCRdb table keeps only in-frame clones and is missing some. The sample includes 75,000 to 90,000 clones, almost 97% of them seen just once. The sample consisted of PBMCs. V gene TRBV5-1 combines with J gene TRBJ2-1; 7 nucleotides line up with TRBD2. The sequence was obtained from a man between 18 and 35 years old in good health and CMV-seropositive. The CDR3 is CASSLGIGRTSSYNEQFF. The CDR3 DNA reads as TGCGCCAGCAGCTTGGGTATCGGGAGGACCAGCTCCTACAATGAGCAGTTCTTC.